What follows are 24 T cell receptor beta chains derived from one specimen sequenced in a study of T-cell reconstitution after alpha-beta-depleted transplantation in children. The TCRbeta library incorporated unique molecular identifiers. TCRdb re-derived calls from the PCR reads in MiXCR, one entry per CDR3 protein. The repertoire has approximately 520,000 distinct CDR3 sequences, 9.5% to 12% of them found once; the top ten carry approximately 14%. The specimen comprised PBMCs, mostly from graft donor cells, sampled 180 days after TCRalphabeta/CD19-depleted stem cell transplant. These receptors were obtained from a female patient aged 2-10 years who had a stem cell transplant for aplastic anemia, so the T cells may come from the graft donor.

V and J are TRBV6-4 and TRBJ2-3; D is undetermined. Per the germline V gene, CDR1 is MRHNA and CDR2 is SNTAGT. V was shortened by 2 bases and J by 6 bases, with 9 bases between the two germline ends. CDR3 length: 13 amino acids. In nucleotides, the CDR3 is TGTGCCAGCAGTGACGCACCCGCGGATACGCAGTATTTT. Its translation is CASSDAPADTQYF.

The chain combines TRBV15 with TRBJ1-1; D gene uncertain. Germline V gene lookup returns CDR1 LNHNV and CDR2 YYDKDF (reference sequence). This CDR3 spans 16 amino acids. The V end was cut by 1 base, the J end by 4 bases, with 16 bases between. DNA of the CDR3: TGTGCCACCAGCAGAGCCGGCCCTTTTTGGGGCACTGAAGCTTTCTTT. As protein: CATSRAGPFWGTEAFF.

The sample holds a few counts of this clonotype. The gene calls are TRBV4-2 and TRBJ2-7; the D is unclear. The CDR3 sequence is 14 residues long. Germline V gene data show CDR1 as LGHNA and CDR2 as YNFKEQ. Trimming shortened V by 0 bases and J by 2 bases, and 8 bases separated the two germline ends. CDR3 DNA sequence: TGTGCCAGCAGCCAAGATCTTGGGGCCTACGAGCAGTACTTC. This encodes CASSQDLGAYEQYF.

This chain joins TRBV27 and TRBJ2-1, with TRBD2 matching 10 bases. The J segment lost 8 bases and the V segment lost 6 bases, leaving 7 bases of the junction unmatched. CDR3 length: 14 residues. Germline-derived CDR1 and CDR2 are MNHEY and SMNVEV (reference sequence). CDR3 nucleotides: TGTGCCAGCAGCGGGCTAGCGGGAGTGTATGAGCAGTTCTTC. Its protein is CASSGLAGVYEQFF.

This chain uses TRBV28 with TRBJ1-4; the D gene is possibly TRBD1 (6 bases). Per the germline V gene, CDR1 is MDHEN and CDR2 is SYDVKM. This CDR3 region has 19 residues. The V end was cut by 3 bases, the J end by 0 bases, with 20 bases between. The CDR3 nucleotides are TGTGCCAGCAGTTTCCCCGGGACACCGTGGGTCGCAACTAATGAAAAACTGTTTTTT. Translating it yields CASSFPGTPWVATNEKLFF. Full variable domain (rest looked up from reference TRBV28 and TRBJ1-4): DVKVTQSSRYLVKRTGEKVFLECVQDMDHENMFWYRQDPGLGLRLIYFSYDVKMKEKGDIPEGYSVSREKKERFSLILESASTNQTSMYLCASSFPGTPWVATNEKLFFGSGTQLSVL.

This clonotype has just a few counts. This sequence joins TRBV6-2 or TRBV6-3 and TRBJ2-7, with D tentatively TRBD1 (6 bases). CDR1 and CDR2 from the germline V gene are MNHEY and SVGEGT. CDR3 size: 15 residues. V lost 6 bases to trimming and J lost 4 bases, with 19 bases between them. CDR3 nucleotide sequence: TGTGCCAGCAGGCCTGAGGTCCAGGGGCGGTACGAGCAGTACGTC. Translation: CASRPEVQGRYEQYV.

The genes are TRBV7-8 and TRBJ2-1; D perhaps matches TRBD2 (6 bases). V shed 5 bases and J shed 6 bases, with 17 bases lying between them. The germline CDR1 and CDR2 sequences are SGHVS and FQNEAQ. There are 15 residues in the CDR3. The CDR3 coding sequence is TGTGCCAGCAGCCGTCTAGCGTTGACGAGCAATGAGCAGTTCTTC. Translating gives CASSRLALTSNEQFF.

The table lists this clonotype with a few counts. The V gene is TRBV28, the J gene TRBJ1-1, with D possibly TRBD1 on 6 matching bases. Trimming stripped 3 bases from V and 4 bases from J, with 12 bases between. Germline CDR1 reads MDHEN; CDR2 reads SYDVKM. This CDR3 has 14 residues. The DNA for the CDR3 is TGTGCCAGCAGTTTTTTCGACAGGAGCACTGAAGCTTTCTTT. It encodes CASSFFDRSTEAFF.

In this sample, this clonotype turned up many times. The CDR3 nucleotides read TGCGCCAGCAGCTTGGGGGGAGGCGCTAACTATGGCTACACCTTC. Residues: CASSLGGGANYGYTF. V gene TRBV5-1 combines with J gene TRBJ1-2; unclear D gene. V lost 0 bases, J lost 0 bases, and 9 bases lay in between. This CDR3 spans 15 amino acids. Germline V gene lookup returns CDR1 SGHRS and CDR2 YFSETQ.

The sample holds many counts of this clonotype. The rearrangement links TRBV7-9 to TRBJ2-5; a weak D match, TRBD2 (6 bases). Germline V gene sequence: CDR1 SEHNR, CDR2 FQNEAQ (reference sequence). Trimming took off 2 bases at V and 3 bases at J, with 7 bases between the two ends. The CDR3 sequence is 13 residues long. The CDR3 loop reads CASSLWGEETQYF. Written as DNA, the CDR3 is TGTGCCAGCAGCTTATGGGGGGAAGAGACCCAGTACTTC.

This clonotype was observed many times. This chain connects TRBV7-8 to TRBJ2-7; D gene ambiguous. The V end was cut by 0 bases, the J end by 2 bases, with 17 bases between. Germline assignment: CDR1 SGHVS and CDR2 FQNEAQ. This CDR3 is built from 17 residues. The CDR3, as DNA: TGTGCCAGCAGCTTAGCGCCTTGGCGACTCCGGACCTACGAGCAGTACTTC. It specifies CASSLAPWRLRTYEQYF. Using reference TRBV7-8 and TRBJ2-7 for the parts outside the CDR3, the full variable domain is GAGVSQSPRYKVAKRGQDVALRCDPISGHVSLFWYQQALGQGPEFLTYFQNEAQLDKSGLPSDRFFAERPEGSVSTLKIQRTQQEDSAVYLCASSLAPWRLRTYEQYFGPGTRLTVT.

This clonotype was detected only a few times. Written as DNA, the CDR3 is TGCAGTGCTGTCGAGACTAGCAGATCCACCTACGAGCAGTACTTC. Amino acids: CSAVETSRSTYEQYF. This sequence joins TRBV20-1 and TRBJ2-7; 7 positions match TRBD2. V dropped 5 bases and J dropped 2; count of bases not matched to a gene: 12. This CDR3 region has 15 residues. Germline lookup yields CDR1 DFQATT and CDR2 SNEGSKA (reference sequence).

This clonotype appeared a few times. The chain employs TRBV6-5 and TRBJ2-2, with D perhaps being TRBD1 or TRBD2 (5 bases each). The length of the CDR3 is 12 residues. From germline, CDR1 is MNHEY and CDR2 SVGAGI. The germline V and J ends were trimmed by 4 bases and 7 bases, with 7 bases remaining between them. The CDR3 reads CASSWGIGELFF. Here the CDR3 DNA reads TGTGCCAGCAGTTGGGGGATCGGGGAGCTGTTTTTT.

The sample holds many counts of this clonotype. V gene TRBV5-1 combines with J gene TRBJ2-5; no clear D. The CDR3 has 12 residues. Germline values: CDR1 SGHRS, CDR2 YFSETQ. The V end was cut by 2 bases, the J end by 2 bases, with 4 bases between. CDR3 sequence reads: CASSFRQETQYF. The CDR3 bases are TGCGCCAGCAGCTTTAGGCAAGAGACCCAGTACTTC.

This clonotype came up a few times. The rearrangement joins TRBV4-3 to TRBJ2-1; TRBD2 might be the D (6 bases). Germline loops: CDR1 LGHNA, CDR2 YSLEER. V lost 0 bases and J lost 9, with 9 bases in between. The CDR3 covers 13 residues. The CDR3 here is CASSQEEGLEQFF. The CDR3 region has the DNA TGCGCCAGCAGCCAAGAGGAGGGACTTGAGCAGTTCTTC.

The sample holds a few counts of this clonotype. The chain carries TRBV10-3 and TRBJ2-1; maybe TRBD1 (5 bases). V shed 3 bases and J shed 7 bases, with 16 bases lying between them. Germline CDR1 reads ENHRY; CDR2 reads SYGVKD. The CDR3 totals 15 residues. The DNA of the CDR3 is TGTGCCATCAGTGATACTAAAGGGGTGGATAATGAGCAGTTCTTC. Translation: CAISDTKGVDNEQFF.

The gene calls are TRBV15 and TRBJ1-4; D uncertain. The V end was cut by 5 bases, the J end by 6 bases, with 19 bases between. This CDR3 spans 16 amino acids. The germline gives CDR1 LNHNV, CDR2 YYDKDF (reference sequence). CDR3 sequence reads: CATSARDTSGDEKLFF. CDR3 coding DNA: TGTGCCACCAGCGCCCGAGACACCTCTGGAGATGAAAAACTGTTTTTT.

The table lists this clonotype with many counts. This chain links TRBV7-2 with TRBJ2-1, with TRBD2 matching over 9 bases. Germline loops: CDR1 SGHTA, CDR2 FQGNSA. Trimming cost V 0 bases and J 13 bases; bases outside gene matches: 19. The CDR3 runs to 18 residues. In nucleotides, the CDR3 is TGTGCCAGCAGCTTAGCTTTGTTTTCTAGCGGGGCCCTTCGGGGACAGTTCTTC. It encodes CASSLALFSSGALRGQFF.

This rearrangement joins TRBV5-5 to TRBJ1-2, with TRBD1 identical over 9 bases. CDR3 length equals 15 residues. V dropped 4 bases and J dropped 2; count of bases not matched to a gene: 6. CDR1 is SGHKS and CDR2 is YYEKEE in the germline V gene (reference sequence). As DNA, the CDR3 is TGTGCCAGCAGCCGAGGGACAGGGCTAAACTATGGCTACACCTTC. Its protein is CASSRGTGLNYGYTF.

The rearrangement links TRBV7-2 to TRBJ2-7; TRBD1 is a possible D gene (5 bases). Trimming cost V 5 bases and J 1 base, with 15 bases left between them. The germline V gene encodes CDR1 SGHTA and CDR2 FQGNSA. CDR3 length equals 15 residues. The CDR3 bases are TGTGCCAGCAGCCCAGGCAGGGTGGGATCCTACGAGCAGTACGTC. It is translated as CASSPGRVGSYEQYV.

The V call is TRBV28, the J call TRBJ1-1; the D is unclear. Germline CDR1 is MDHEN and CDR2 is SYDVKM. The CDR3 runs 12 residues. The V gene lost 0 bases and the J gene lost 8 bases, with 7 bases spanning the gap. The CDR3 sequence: CASSLWPGEAFF. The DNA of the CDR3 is TGTGCCAGCAGTTTATGGCCGGGGGAAGCTTTCTTT.

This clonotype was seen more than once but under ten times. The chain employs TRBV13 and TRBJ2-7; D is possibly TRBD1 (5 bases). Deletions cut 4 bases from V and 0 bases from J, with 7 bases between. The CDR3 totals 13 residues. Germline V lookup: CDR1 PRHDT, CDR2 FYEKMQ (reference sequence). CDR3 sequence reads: CASSYRSSYEQYV. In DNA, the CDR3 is TGTGCCAGCAGCTACAGGAGCTCCTACGAGCAGTACGTC.

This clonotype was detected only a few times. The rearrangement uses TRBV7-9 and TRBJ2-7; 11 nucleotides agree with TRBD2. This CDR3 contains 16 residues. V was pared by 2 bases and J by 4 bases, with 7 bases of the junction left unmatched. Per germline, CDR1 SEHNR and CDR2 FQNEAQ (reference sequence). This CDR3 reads CASSLWGASGRYEQYV. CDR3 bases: TGTGCCAGCAGCTTATGGGGCGCTAGCGGGAGGTACGAGCAGTACGTC.

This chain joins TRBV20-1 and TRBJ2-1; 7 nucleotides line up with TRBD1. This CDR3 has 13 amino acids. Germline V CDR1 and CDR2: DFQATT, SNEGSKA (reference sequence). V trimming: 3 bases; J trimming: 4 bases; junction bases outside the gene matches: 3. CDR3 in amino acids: CSASQGEYNEQFF. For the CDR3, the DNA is TGCAGTGCTAGTCAGGGGGAGTACAATGAGCAGTTCTTC.